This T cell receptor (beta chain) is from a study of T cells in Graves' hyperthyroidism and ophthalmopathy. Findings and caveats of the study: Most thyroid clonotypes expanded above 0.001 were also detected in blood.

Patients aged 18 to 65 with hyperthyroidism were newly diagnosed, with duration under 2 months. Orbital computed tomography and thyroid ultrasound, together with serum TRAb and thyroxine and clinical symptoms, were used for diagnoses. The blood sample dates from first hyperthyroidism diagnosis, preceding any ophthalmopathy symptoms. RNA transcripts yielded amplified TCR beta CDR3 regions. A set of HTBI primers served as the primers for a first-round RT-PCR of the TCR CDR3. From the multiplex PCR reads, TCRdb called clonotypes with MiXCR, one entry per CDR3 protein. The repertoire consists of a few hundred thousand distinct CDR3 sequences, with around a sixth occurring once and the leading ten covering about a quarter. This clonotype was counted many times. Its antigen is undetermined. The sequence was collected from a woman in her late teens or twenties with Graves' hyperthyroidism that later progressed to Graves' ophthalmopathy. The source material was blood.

The CDR3: CASSQGYRQMLNEAFF. The CDR3 DNA is TGTGCCAGCAGCCAAGGATATCGGCAGATGTTGAATGAAGCTTTCTTT. V and J are TRBV3-1 and TRBJ1-1; D is unresolved. The CDR3 contains 16 residues. Germline V CDR1 and CDR2: LGHDT, YNNKEL (reference sequence). Trimming took off 1 base at V and 7 bases at J, with 19 bases between the two ends.